The subject of this entry is one T cell receptor beta chain. Its antigen remains unidentified. This record comes from a study of cytomegalovirus exposure and HLA in healthy donors. Study conclusions and caveats: Most TCR sequences were seen very rarely across donors, but some public TCRs occurred in many. The listing of roughly 160 TCR beta chains classed them as cytomegalovirus-associated. A few of the chains that were CMV-associated were confirmed in vitro to be specific for CMV antigens. Subsequent analysis of the roughly 120 validation repertoires found a tendency for first-cohort TCR clusters to co-occur.

The CDR3 is made up of 16 amino acids. The germline V gene has CDR1 PRHDT and CDR2 FYEKMQ (reference sequence). V shed 5 bases and J 1 base; nucleotides not matched to a gene: 4. Sequencing was performed with immunoSEQ multiplex PCR; in TCRdb, only in-frame clones are kept and a portion is missing. This table holds approximately 150,000 clones, 86% found once. The TCR originated in a man younger than 35 in good health and CMV-seropositive. The sequencing input was PBMCs. V usage is TRBV13 and J usage is TRBJ2-7; 14 positions agree with TRBD2. In nucleotides, the CDR3 is TGTGCCAGCAGCCCGGGACTAGCGGGAGTGTCCTACGAGCAGTACTTC. It codes for CASSPGLAGVSYEQYF. Supplemented by reference TRBV13 and TRBJ2-7, the full variable domain reads AAGVIQSPRHLIKEKRETATLKCYPIPRHDTVYWYQQGPGQDPQFLISFYEKMQSDKGSIPDRFSAQQFSDYHSELNMSSLELGDSALYFCASSPGLAGVSYEQYFGPGTRLTVT.